This T cell receptor beta chain comes out of a study of T cell responses to AZD1222 COVID-19 vaccine. The CDR3 is made up of 15 amino acids. V was shortened by 5 bases and J by 0 bases, with 12 bases between the two germline ends. Per the germline V gene, CDR1 is LNHDA and CDR2 is SQIVND (reference sequence). TCRdb's table, derived via immunoSEQ multiplex PCR, lists solely in-frame clones and lacks some. The repertoire consists of about 190,000 clones, with 85% to 95% occurring once and the leading ten covering 1% to 1.5%. The genes are TRBV19 and TRBJ2-3, with D tentatively TRBD2 (6 bases). Sequenced material: peripheral blood, taken on day 0 of AZD1222 vaccination. The source of this sequence is an adult in good health. CDR3 nucleotide sequence: TGTGCCAGTAGTCCACTGGCGGGGAGCACAGATACGCAGTATTTT. It is translated as CASSPLAGSTDTQYF.